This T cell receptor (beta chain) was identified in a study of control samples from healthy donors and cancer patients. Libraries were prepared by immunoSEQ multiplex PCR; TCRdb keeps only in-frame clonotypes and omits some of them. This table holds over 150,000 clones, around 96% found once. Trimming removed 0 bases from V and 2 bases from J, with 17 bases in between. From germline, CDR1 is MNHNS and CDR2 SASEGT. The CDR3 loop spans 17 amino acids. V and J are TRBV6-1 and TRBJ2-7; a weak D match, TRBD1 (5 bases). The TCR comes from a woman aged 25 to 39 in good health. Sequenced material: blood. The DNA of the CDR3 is TGTGCCAGCAGTGAAGCCACAGGCTCACCCCGGGCCTACGAGCAGTACTTC. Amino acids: CASSEATGSPRAYEQYF.